A single sample is the source of the 23 T cell receptor beta chains below, sequenced in a study of early T cells in non-severe SARS-CoV-2 infection. One entry per CDR3 protein results from TCRdb running MiXCR on the 5' RACE reads. The sample gives about 69,000 distinct CDR3 sequences, roughly a tenth of which show up once; 5.9% is in the top ten. The material sequenced was whole blood. Receptors originate from an adult who was a healthcare worker with PCR-confirmed SARS-CoV-2 infection or an uninfected control (not recorded which).

This clonotype was observed at least ten times. The V and J genes are TRBV30 and TRBJ2-7, with 7 bases that match TRBD1. Per the germline V gene, CDR1 is GTSNPN and CDR2 is SVGIG (reference sequence). The trim removed 0 bases at V and 13 bases at J, leaving 12 bases unmatched. The CDR3 consists of 13 residues. The CDR3 loop reads CAWSVGDRAHYYF. Written as DNA, the CDR3 is TGTGCCTGGAGTGTAGGGGACAGAGCTCACTATTACTTC.

This chain uses TRBV5-1 with TRBJ2-5; D gene ambiguous. From germline, CDR1 is SGHRS and CDR2 YFSETQ. This CDR3 is built from 14 residues. V was cut by 3 bases and J by 3 bases, with 12 bases left in between. Written as DNA, the CDR3 is TGCGCCAGCAGCTCATACGGGTACGAAGAGACCCAGTACTTC. It specifies CASSSYGYEETQYF.

This clonotype was recorded many times. This rearrangement joins TRBV7-2 to TRBJ2-3; 9 bases agree with TRBD2. J was trimmed by 5 bases and V by 1 base; bases with no gene match: 13. The CDR3 runs 18 residues. The germline CDR1 and CDR2 sequences are SGHTA and FQGNSA. Here the CDR3 DNA reads TGTGCCAGCAGCTTAGTTGCTGGGGGAGAACTAGCGGGAGATACGCAGTATTTT. This sequence encodes CASSLVAGGELAGDTQYF.

At least ten counts were recorded for this clonotype. This chain joins TRBV20-1 and TRBJ1-1, with D tentatively TRBD1 (6 bases). This CDR3 is 15 amino acids long. Trimming removed 0 bases at V and 0 bases at J, with 11 bases between. CDR1 is DFQATT and CDR2 is SNEGSKA in the germline V gene (reference sequence). The CDR3 protein is CSARDPGQMNTEAFF. The CDR3 DNA reads TGCAGTGCTAGAGACCCGGGACAAATGAACACTGAAGCTTTCTTT.

This clonotype was counted between two and nine times. The chain recombines TRBV11-2 with TRBJ2-3; D not certain. V dropped 1 base and J dropped 4 bases, with 6 bases sitting between them. Germline-derived CDR1 and CDR2 are SGHAT and FQNNGV. This CDR3 contains 13 residues. CDR3 region: CASSLASADTQYF. The CDR3 coding sequence is TGTGCCAGCAGCTTAGCCTCCGCAGATACGCAGTATTTT.

Many counts were recorded for this clonotype. The chain employs TRBV20-1 and TRBJ2-6; D not resolved. With 3 bases removed from V and 0 bases from J, the gap between germline ends came to 12 bases. The CDR3 consists of 16 residues. CDR1 and CDR2 (germline): DFQATT, SNEGSKA (reference sequence). The CDR3 loop is CSASLDGYSGANVLTF. In nucleotides, the CDR3 is TGCAGTGCTAGTCTAGACGGTTACTCTGGGGCCAACGTCCTGACTTTC.

This clonotype was seen many times. The gene calls are TRBV7-8 and TRBJ2-3, with TRBD2 identical over 9 bases. V dropped 2 bases and J dropped 1; count of bases not matched to a gene: 1. Germline V gene data show CDR1 as SGHVS and CDR2 as FQNEAQ. CDR3 length equals 15 residues. The CDR3 here is CASSLLAGRTDTQYF. CDR3 DNA: TGTGCCAGCAGCTTACTAGCGGGGCGCACAGATACGCAGTATTTT.

This clonotype was counted between two and nine times. V and J are TRBV30 and TRBJ1-1; 8 bases are shared with TRBD1. The CDR3 extends over 13 amino acids. CDR1 is GTSNPN, CDR2 SVGIG, per germline (reference sequence). V dropped 4 bases and J dropped 5; count of bases not matched to a gene: 6. The CDR3 region has the DNA TGTGCCTGGAAGGACAGGGTGGGGACTGAAGCTTTCTTT. It codes for CAWKDRVGTEAFF.

This clonotype was recorded at least ten times. This sequence joins TRBV20-1 and TRBJ2-3; 11 nucleotides agree with TRBD1. The CDR3 sequence is 18 residues long. Germline V CDR1 and CDR2: DFQATT, SNEGSKA (reference sequence). After removal of 1 base from V and 3 bases from J, the junction contained 12 bases not matched to a gene. The CDR3 sequence: CSARGVGGGTGGTDTQYF. As DNA, the CDR3 is TGCAGTGCTAGAGGAGTAGGTGGAGGGACAGGGGGTACAGATACGCAGTATTTT.

This clonotype was seen only a few times. The chain joins TRBV20-1 to TRBJ2-6; D is unclear. Looked up from germline, CDR1 is DFQATT and CDR2 is SNEGSKA (reference sequence). Deletions cut 6 bases from V and 4 bases from J, with 10 bases between. The CDR3 has 13 amino acids. CDR3 region: CSALNAGANVLTF. The CDR3 DNA reads as TGCAGTGCCCTGAATGCCGGGGCCAACGTCCTGACTTTC.

This clonotype was seen repeatedly, ten times or more. The chain joins TRBV20-1 to TRBJ2-7; possible D gene TRBD2, 7 bases. Per germline, CDR1 DFQATT and CDR2 SNEGSKA (reference sequence). This CDR3 contains 15 residues. Trimming cost V 6 bases and J 0 bases, with 18 bases left between them. Here the CDR3 DNA reads TGCAGTGCCCCCGCGGCGGGGGCCCCCTCCTACGAGCAGTACTTC. This gives the protein CSAPAAGAPSYEQYF.

This clonotype showed up just a few times. This chain joins TRBV7-2 and TRBJ1-1; D unresolved. The germline V and J ends were trimmed by 2 bases and 1 base, with 11 bases remaining between them. Germline values: CDR1 SGHTA, CDR2 FQGNSA. CDR3 length: 15 residues. In DNA, the CDR3 is TGTGCCAGCAGCTTAACCGGTGATCCGAACACTGAAGCTTTCTTT. As protein: CASSLTGDPNTEAFF.

The V and J genes are TRBV27 and TRBJ2-1, with D hard to call. CDR1 is MNHEY and CDR2 is SMNVEV in the germline V gene (reference sequence). V lost 2 bases and J lost 1, with 24 bases in between. This CDR3 has 20 residues. CDR3 loop: CASSLIVGQAHARSYNEQFF. In nucleotides, the CDR3 is TGTGCCAGCAGTTTAATAGTAGGGCAGGCCCATGCGCGGTCCTACAATGAGCAGTTCTTC.

The gene calls are TRBV20-1 and TRBJ2-7; D may be TRBD2 (5 bases). CDR3 size: 15 residues. V lost 2 bases and J 2 bases, leaving 16 bases between the germline ends. The germline CDR1 and CDR2 sequences are DFQATT and SNEGSKA (reference sequence). Here the CDR3 DNA reads TGCAGTGCTAGACCGGACGGGGTAGCCACCTACGAGCAGTACTTC. It encodes CSARPDGVATYEQYF.

This clonotype has ten or more counts. The chain joins TRBV10-1 to TRBJ2-3; D is possibly TRBD2 (6 bases). The germline gives CDR1 WNHNN, CDR2 SYGVQD (reference sequence). Trimming stripped 8 bases from V and 5 bases from J, with 17 bases between. This CDR3 has 14 amino acids. As DNA, the CDR3 is TGCGCCAGCTCCCGGGACTCGGCGGGAGATACGCAGTATTTT. Protein sequence: CASSRDSAGDTQYF.

In nucleotides, the CDR3 is TGTGCCAGCTCTGGTAGGAACACTGAAGCTTTCTTT. Amino acids: CASSGRNTEAFF. The gene calls are TRBV6-5 and TRBJ1-1; D ambiguous. V was cut by 8 bases and J by 1 base, with 8 bases left in between. The CDR3 consists of 12 residues. Germline CDR1 and CDR2: MNHEY and SVGAGI.

This clonotype was found many times. The chain recombines TRBV10-3 with TRBJ1-4; D unresolved. Germline lookup yields CDR1 ENHRY and CDR2 SYGVKD. This CDR3 has 14 amino acids. V lost 0 bases to trimming and J lost 7 bases, with 9 bases between them. The CDR3 region is CAISESITTEKLFF. The CDR3 DNA reads as TGTGCCATCAGTGAGTCGATAACAACTGAAAAACTGTTTTTT.

The CDR3 nucleotides read TGTGCCACCAGCAGAGGAGACTTAGGGGTGGCTAGCGGGAGGAATTACAATGAGCAGTTCTTC. Protein: CATSRGDLGVASGRNYNEQFF. The chain carries TRBV15 and TRBJ2-1; TRBD2 agrees at 11 bases. This CDR3 contains 21 residues. With 1 base clipped from V and 4 bases from J, the junction kept 18 bases outside the gene matches. CDR1 and CDR2 from the germline V gene are LNHNV and YYDKDF (reference sequence).

This clonotype is labeled as medium-sized (0.01 to 0.1%). The CDR3 DNA is TGTGCCAGCAGCGCCTACACGGACACCATATATTTT. This codes for CASSAYTDTIYF. J is TRBJ1-3 and V is TRBV7-9; unclear D gene. The V end was cut by 5 bases, the J end by 8 bases, with 10 bases between. Germline-derived CDR1 and CDR2 are SEHNR and FQNEAQ (reference sequence). The CDR3 extends over 12 amino acids.

This clonotype occurred a few times. The chain couples TRBV7-9 to TRBJ2-5; 11 bases agree with TRBD2. V shed 5 bases, J shed 0 bases, and the junction held 11 bases outside the gene matches. CDR1 is SEHNR and CDR2 is FQNEAQ in the germline V gene (reference sequence). The CDR3 is made up of 18 amino acids. The CDR3 sequence: CASSHETSGVGYQETQYF. The CDR3 DNA reads as TGTGCCAGCAGCCATGAGACTAGCGGGGTCGGTTACCAAGAGACCCAGTACTTC.

This clonotype has at least ten counts. This chain connects TRBV7-2 to TRBJ2-1; D ambiguous. Germline CDR1 reads SGHTA; CDR2 reads FQGNSA. This CDR3 has 13 amino acids. V lost 5 bases to trimming and J lost 6 bases, with 11 bases between them. CDR3 sequence reads: CASSPRVRNEQFF. The CDR3 nucleotides read TGTGCCAGCAGCCCCCGGGTCCGCAATGAGCAGTTCTTC.

This rearrangement joins TRBV30 to TRBJ2-4, with D perhaps TRBD2 (6 bases). This CDR3 has 13 amino acids. Germline CDR1 reads GTSNPN; CDR2 reads SVGIG (reference sequence). The V gene lost 2 bases and the J gene lost 3 bases, with 8 bases spanning the gap. The CDR3 nucleotides are TGTGCCTGGAGTCAGGGACTCAAAAACATTCAGTACTTC. Protein: CAWSQGLKNIQYF. Full variable domain (remainder filled in from reference TRBV30 and TRBJ2-4): SQTIHQWPATLVQPVGSPLSLECTVEGTSNPNLYWYRQAAGRGLQLLFYSVGIGQISSEVPQNLSASRPQDRQFILSSKKLLLSDSGFYLCAWSQGLKNIQYFGAGTRLSVL.

This clonotype has just a few counts. The chain is built from TRBV5-4 and TRBJ2-3, with unresolved D. The germline V gene has CDR1 SGHNT and CDR2 YYREEE (reference sequence). This CDR3 has 15 amino acids. With 5 bases removed from V and 2 bases from J, the gap between germline ends came to 15 bases. CDR3 in amino acids: CASRLSPGSTDTQYF. The CDR3 nucleotides are TGTGCCAGCAGGTTGTCGCCCGGGTCCACAGATACGCAGTATTTT.